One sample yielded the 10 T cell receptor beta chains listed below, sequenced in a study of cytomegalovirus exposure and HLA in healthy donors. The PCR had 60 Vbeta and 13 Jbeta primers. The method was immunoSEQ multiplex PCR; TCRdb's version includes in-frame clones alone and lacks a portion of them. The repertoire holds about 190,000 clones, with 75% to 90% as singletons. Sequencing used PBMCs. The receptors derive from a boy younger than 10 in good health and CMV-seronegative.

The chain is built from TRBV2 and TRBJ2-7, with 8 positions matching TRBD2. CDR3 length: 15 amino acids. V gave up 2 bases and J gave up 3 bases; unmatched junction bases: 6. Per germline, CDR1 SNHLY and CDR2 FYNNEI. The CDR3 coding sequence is TGTGCCAGCAGTGAACACCCGCTAGCGGGCTACGAGCAGTACTTC. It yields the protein CASSEHPLAGYEQYF.

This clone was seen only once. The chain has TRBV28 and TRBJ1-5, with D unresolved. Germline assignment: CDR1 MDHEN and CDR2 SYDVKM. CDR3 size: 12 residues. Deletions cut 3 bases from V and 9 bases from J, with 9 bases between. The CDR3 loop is CASSFEARPQHF. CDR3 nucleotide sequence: TGTGCCAGCAGTTTCGAGGCGAGGCCCCAGCATTTT.

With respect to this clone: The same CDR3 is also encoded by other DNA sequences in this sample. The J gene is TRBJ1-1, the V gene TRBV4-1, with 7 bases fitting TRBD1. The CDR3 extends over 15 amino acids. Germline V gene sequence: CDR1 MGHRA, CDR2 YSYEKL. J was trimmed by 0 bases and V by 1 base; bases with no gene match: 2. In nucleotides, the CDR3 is TGCGCCAGCAGCCAAGTGGGGACAGTGAACACTGAAGCTTTCTTT. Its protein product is CASSQVGTVNTEAFF.

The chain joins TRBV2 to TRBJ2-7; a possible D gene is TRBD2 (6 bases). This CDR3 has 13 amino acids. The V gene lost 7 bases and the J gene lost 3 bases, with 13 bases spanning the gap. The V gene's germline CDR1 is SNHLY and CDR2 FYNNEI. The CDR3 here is CASMEGGGYEQYF. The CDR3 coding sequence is TGTGCCAGCATGGAGGGAGGTGGCTACGAGCAGTACTTC.

In nucleotides, the CDR3 is TGTGCCAGCAGTTACACCAGGACAGGCGCCTACGAGCAGTACTTC. Amino acids: CASSYTRTGAYEQYF. V and J are TRBV6-5 and TRBJ2-7; 7 positions agree with TRBD1. J lost 2 bases, V lost 2 bases, and 6 bases had no gene match. Per germline, CDR1 MNHEY and CDR2 SVGAGI. The CDR3 consists of 15 residues.

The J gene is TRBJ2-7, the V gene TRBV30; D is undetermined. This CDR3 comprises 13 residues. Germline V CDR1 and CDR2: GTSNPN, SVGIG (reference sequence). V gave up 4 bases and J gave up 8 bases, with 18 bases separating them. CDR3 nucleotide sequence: TGTGCCTGGATTTCTCCTCCTGAACAGCAGCAGTACTTC. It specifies CAWISPPEQQQYF.

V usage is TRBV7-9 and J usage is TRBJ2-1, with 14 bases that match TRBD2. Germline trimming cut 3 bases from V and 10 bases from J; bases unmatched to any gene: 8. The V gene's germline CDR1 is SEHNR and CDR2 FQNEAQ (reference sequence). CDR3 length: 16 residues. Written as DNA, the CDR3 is TGTGCCAGCAGCTTGGGACTAGCGGGGGTGTTAGTCGAGCAGTTCTTC. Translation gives CASSLGLAGVLVEQFF.

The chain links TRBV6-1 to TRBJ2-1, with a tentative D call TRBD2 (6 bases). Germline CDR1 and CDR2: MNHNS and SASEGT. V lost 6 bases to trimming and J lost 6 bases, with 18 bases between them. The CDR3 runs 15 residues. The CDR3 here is CASRLEGRSSNEQFF. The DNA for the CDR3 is TGTGCCAGCAGGTTGGAGGGCCGGAGTAGCAATGAGCAGTTCTTC.

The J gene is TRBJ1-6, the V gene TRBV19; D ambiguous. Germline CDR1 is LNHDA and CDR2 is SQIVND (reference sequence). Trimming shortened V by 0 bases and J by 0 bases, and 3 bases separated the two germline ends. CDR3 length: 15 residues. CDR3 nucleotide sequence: TGTGCCAGTAGTATAGACGGCTCCTATAATTCACCCCTCCACTTT. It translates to CASSIDGSYNSPLHF.

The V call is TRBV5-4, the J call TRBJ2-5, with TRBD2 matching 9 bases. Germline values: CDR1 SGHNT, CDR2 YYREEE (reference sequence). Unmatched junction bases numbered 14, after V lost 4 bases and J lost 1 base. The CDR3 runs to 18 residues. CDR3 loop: CASSIPALGLAGQETQYF. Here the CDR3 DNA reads TGTGCCAGCAGCATACCAGCCCTGGGACTAGCAGGCCAAGAGACCCAGTACTTC.